This T cell receptor beta chain was profiled in a study of OX40 agonist ivuxolimab in advanced cancers. Study in general: The patients' treatment was ivuxolimab, an agonistic anti-OX40 (CD134) antibody. Participants averaged approximately 61 years of age (range about 23 to 90) and were over 75% male.

CDR3 size: 12 residues. Trimming stripped 2 bases from V and 8 bases from J, with 10 bases between. Germline values: CDR1 SGHDT, CDR2 YYEEEE. Exclusion applied to patients with autoimmune disease history or systemic immunosuppression. Drawing of blood for sampling happened at baseline, at cycle 4 day 1, and at cycle 7 day 1. Libraries were prepared by immunoSEQ multiplex PCR; TCRdb keeps only in-frame clonotypes and omits some of them. The profile shows approximately 86,000 clones, about 94% of them singletons. The sequencing used CD4+ or CD8+ T cells sorted from blood, collected in a trial of the OX40 agonist ivuxolimab. V gene TRBV5-6 combines with J gene TRBJ1-2, with D hard to call. The sequence derives from an adult with an advanced solid tumor such as melanoma, head and neck, liver or kidney cancer. The CDR3, as DNA: TGTGCCAGCAGCTTTGCAGTCTCAGGCTACACCTTC. It yields the protein CASSFAVSGYTF.